The 30 T cell receptor beta chains presented below share a single source sample, sequenced in a study of high-grade serous ovarian cancer treatment subgroups. Assay used: immunoSEQ multiplex PCR; TCRdb lists only in-frame clones, some missing. In the table there are about 11,000 clones, around four fifths of which are singletons. Tumor samples were obtained before definitive surgery or chemotherapy. The sequencing sample was made of tumor tissue. Source of these receptors: a human donor with high-grade serous ovarian cancer.

This CDR3 is CASSEDGKLNQPQHF. The CDR3 DNA follows: TGTGCCAGCAGTGAGGACGGGAAACTCAATCAGCCCCAGCATTTT. V and J are TRBV6-6 and TRBJ1-5; D ambiguous. Trimming left V 5 bases short and J 3 bases short, with 14 bases between. Germline V CDR1 and CDR2: MNHNY, SVGAGI (reference sequence). CDR3 length equals 15 residues.

In DNA form, the CDR3 reads TGTGCCAGCTCACCAGACAGGGCCTACGAGCAGTACTTC. It is translated as CASSPDRAYEQYF. V and J are TRBV18 and TRBJ2-7; 7 positions agree with TRBD1. Germline CDR1 reads KGHSH; CDR2 reads LQKENI. The CDR3 is made up of 13 amino acids. The V and J ends lost 2 bases and 2 bases, in that order; junction bases with no gene match: 0.

The chain couples TRBV27 to TRBJ1-6, with D maybe TRBD1 (5 bases). Per germline, CDR1 MNHEY and CDR2 SMNVEV (reference sequence). CDR3 length: 15 amino acids. Trimming removed 2 bases from V and 5 bases from J, with 10 bases in between. The CDR3 here is CASSLDRRDNSPLHF. In DNA form, the CDR3 reads TGTGCCAGCAGTTTAGACAGACGTGATAATTCACCCCTCCACTTT.

The CDR3 DNA reads as TGTGCCAGCAGTGCAACAGGGGCAACTGAAGCTTTCTTT. It translates to CASSATGATEAFF. The J gene is TRBJ1-1, the V gene TRBV11-2, with 7 positions matching TRBD1. The CDR3 has 13 residues. Germline V gene sequence: CDR1 SGHAT, CDR2 FQNNGV. V shed 6 bases, J shed 5 bases, and the junction held 6 bases outside the gene matches.

The chain couples TRBV25-1 to TRBJ2-3; maybe TRBD1 (6 bases). Germline V CDR1 and CDR2: MGHDK, SYGVNS. The CDR3 sequence is 14 residues long. V was clipped by 1 base and J by 2 bases, with 7 bases between them. CDR3 residues: CASSEWTDTDTQYF. The CDR3 nucleotides are TGTGCCAGCAGTGAATGGACAGACACAGATACGCAGTATTTT.

This chain connects TRBV7-2 to TRBJ2-2; either TRBD1 or TRBD2 may fit D (5 bases each). The CDR3 extends over 16 amino acids. CDR1 is SGHTA and CDR2 is FQGNSA in the germline V gene. The V end lost 7 bases, the J end lost 3 bases, and 18 bases lay between the germline ends. The CDR3 here is CASTWDEFGHTGELFF. The CDR3 DNA reads TGTGCCAGCACCTGGGACGAATTCGGGCACACCGGGGAGCTGTTTTTT. The full variable domain, completed using reference TRBV7-2 and TRBJ2-2, is GAGVSQSPSNKVTEKGKDVELRCDPISGHTALYWYRQSLGQGLEFLIYFQGNSAPDKSGLPSDRFSAERTGGSVSTLTIQRTQQEDSAVYLCASTWDEFGHTGELFFGEGSRLTVL.

The DNA of the CDR3 is TGTGCCAGCAGCACCCGGAGGCCAGATAATTCACCCCTCCACTTT. Its translation: CASSTRRPDNSPLHF. The V and J genes are TRBV14 and TRBJ1-6; D remains ambiguous. V dropped 5 bases and J dropped 5 bases, with 13 bases sitting between them. CDR3 length equals 15 residues. Germline CDR1 and CDR2: SGHDN and FVKESK.

This clone was found a few times. The CDR3 region has the DNA TGCGCCAGCAGCTTGGTAATAGGGACAGGTAACACTGAAGCTTTCTTT. It specifies CASSLVIGTGNTEAFF. The rearrangement uses TRBV5-1 and TRBJ1-1; 8 positions match TRBD1. Germline CDR1 is SGHRS and CDR2 is YFSETQ. The CDR3 runs to 16 residues. V shed 0 bases, J shed 2 bases, and the junction held 6 bases outside the gene matches.

The chain has TRBV6-6 and TRBJ1-2, with D maybe TRBD1 (6 bases). V dropped 2 bases and J dropped 6 bases, with 19 bases sitting between them. Germline V gene data show CDR1 as MNHNY and CDR2 as SVGAGI (reference sequence). The CDR3 consists of 16 residues. The CDR3 reads CASSYQGRFSRDGYTF. The DNA of the CDR3 is TGTGCCAGCAGTTACCAGGGGAGGTTCTCCCGGGATGGCTACACCTTC.

The V and J genes are TRBV5-1 and TRBJ2-7; the D is unclear. V dropped 1 base and J dropped 2 bases, with 7 bases sitting between them. The CDR3 has 13 amino acids. Germline V CDR1 and CDR2: SGHRS, YFSETQ. CDR3 amino acids: CASSLLSTYEQYF. The DNA of the CDR3 is TGCGCCAGCAGCTTGCTGTCGACCTACGAGCAGTACTTC.

The CDR3 DNA reads as TGTGCCAGTAGCATCAGCGGGAGGGCCCTCTCAGAGACCCAGTACTTC. Translating it yields CASSISGRALSETQYF. The rearrangement uses TRBV19 and TRBJ2-5; 10 bases are a match to TRBD2. CDR1 and CDR2 (germline): LNHDA, SQIVND (reference sequence). V lost 6 bases and J lost 4; bases outside the gene matches: 11. This CDR3 spans 16 amino acids.

The chain joins TRBV28 to TRBJ2-3; D unresolved. Germline V CDR1 and CDR2: MDHEN, SYDVKM. Trimming left V 7 bases short and J 2 bases short, with 19 bases between. This CDR3 region has 16 residues. The CDR3 DNA is TGTGCCAGCAACATAGGGCAGGTCTCCACCACAGATACGCAGTATTTT. As protein: CASNIGQVSTTDTQYF.

The CDR3 DNA sequence: TGTGCCAGCAGCTTAGGGACTAGCGGGAGGGGGGTCAAAAACATTCAGTACTTC. This encodes CASSLGTSGRGVKNIQYF. The V call is TRBV11-2, the J call TRBJ2-4; 15 positions agree with TRBD2. The ends lost 1 base at V and 3 bases at J; junction bases unmatched: 4. Germline CDR1 reads SGHAT; CDR2 reads FQNNGV. The CDR3 runs to 18 residues. Drawing the rest from reference TRBV11-2 and TRBJ2-4, the complete variable domain is EAGVAQSPRYKIIEKRQSVAFWCNPISGHATLYWYQQILGQGPKLLIQFQNNGVVDDSQLPKDRFSAERLKGVDSTLKIQPAKLEDSAVYLCASSLGTSGRGVKNIQYFGAGTRLSVL.

The rearrangement uses TRBV5-5 and TRBJ2-2; 7 positions match TRBD1. V dropped 6 bases and J dropped 7; count of bases not matched to a gene: 9. The CDR3 extends over 14 amino acids. Germline CDR1 reads SGHKS; CDR2 reads YYEKEE (reference sequence). The CDR3 here is CASTLTTGIGELFF. The CDR3 DNA follows: TGTGCCAGCACCCTAACGACAGGGATCGGGGAGCTGTTTTTT.

This chain uses TRBV7-6 with TRBJ2-7; 9 bases fit TRBD1. V lost 1 base to trimming and J lost 4 bases; unmatched junction nucleotides: 5. The CDR3 has 15 amino acids. The germline V gene encodes CDR1 SGHVS and CDR2 FNYEAQ. CDR3 region: CASSLDPGQGYEQYF. In DNA form, the CDR3 reads TGTGCCAGCAGCTTAGATCCGGGACAGGGTTACGAGCAGTACTTC.

J is TRBJ2-1 and V is TRBV19, with 11 bases identical to TRBD2. V was pared by 1 base and J by 6 bases, with 8 bases of the junction left unmatched. The CDR3 extends over 17 amino acids. The germline V gene has CDR1 LNHDA and CDR2 SQIVND (reference sequence). The CDR3 loop reads CASSIGKTSGMLNEQFF. The CDR3 DNA is TGTGCCAGTAGTATAGGCAAGACTAGCGGGATGCTCAATGAGCAGTTCTTC.

This chain joins TRBV5-8 and TRBJ2-5, with 13 nucleotides matching TRBD2. The CDR3 runs to 17 residues. The trim removed 0 bases at V and 2 bases at J, leaving 4 bases unmatched. CDR1 and CDR2 from the germline V gene are SGHTS and YDEGEE. The CDR3 here is CASSLGLAGGIQETQYF. The CDR3 nucleotides are TGTGCCAGCAGCTTGGGACTAGCGGGAGGTATACAAGAGACCCAGTACTTC.

Turning to this clone: Germline is not matched at one junction end, which may reflect a read error. This chain uses TRBV7-7 with TRBJ2-1, with TRBD2 identical over 9 bases. This CDR3 has 15 residues. Germline CDR1 and CDR2: SSHAT and FNYEAQ (reference sequence). CDR3 bases: TGTGCTAGCAGCTTAGTGTTAGCGGGAGCGGATGAGCAGTTCTTC. Residues: CASSLVLAGADEQFF.

This clone has more than one count but fewer than ten. One junction end does not reproduce the germline sequence, and a read error may be involved. The CDR3 loop reads CASSLGTGNTGELFF. The CDR3 DNA follows: TGTGCTAGCAGCTTAGGTACGGGCAACACCGGGGAGCTGTTTTTT. The genes are TRBV7-7 and TRBJ2-2; unclear D gene. The CDR3 is made up of 15 amino acids. Per the germline V gene, CDR1 is SSHAT and CDR2 is FNYEAQ (reference sequence).

This clone is labeled medium-sized. The chain joins TRBV5-1 to TRBJ2-7; D might be TRBD2 (6 bases). Trimming left V 3 bases short and J 7 bases short, with 14 bases between. This CDR3 contains 13 residues. The germline gives CDR1 SGHRS, CDR2 YFSETQ. CDR3 sequence reads: CASSWGTEGEQYF. The CDR3 nucleotides read TGCGCCAGCAGCTGGGGGACGGAGGGAGAGCAGTACTTC.

The table lists this clone with a few counts. J is TRBJ2-4 and V is TRBV6-6, with D tentatively TRBD1 or TRBD2 (6 bases each). The germline CDR1 and CDR2 sequences are MNHNY and SVGAGI (reference sequence). V was cut by 8 bases and J by 3 bases, with 11 bases left in between. CDR3 size: 13 residues. CDR3 sequence: CASQGRGKNIQYF. The CDR3, as DNA: TGTGCCAGCCAGGGGCGGGGCAAAAACATTCAGTACTTC.

In this sample, this clone turned up a few times. This chain uses TRBV2 with TRBJ1-2; the D is unclear. V lost 6 bases, J lost 0 bases, and 8 bases lay in between. The germline gives CDR1 SNHLY, CDR2 FYNNEI. This CDR3 is 13 amino acids long. The CDR3 nucleotides are TGTGCCAGCAGGGTCCCCGCTAACTATGGCTACACCTTC. As protein: CASRVPANYGYTF.

CDR3 residues: CSVLGGESGEQFF. For the CDR3, the DNA is TGCAGCGTTCTGGGGGGAGAGTCTGGTGAGCAGTTCTTC. The genes are TRBV29-1 and TRBJ2-1; a weak D match, TRBD2 (6 bases). The V and J ends lost 5 bases and 9 bases respectively, with 17 bases between them. The CDR3 extends over 13 amino acids. Germline V gene lookup returns CDR1 SQVTM and CDR2 ANQGSEA.

This clone was seen a few times. The chain is built from TRBV4-1 and TRBJ1-1; D uncertain. Germline lookup yields CDR1 MGHRA and CDR2 YSYEKL. The CDR3 has 13 residues. V was pared by 5 bases and J by 4 bases, with 11 bases between. The CDR3 nucleotides are TGCGCCAGCAGCTTTTTGGAGGGCACTGAAGCTTTCTTT. It translates to CASSFLEGTEAFF.

The chain combines TRBV15 with TRBJ1-3, with 8 nucleotides matching TRBD1. This CDR3 has 16 amino acids. Germline values: CDR1 LNHNV, CDR2 YYDKDF (reference sequence). V was pared by 5 bases and J by 2 bases, with 8 bases of the junction left unmatched. The CDR3 sequence is CATSEDEDRAGNTIYF. As DNA, the CDR3 is TGTGCCACCAGCGAAGATGAGGACAGGGCTGGAAACACCATATATTTT.

This clone has more than one count but fewer than ten. V and J are TRBV13 and TRBJ2-5; 7 nucleotides line up with TRBD2. J gave up 5 bases and V 8 bases, and 11 bases lay outside the gene matches. Germline V lookup: CDR1 PRHDT, CDR2 FYEKMQ (reference sequence). The CDR3 has 14 amino acids. CDR3 sequence: CASAGSRERETQYF. The CDR3 nucleotides are TGTGCCAGCGCAGGCTCGCGGGAGCGGGAGACCCAGTACTTC.

The chain has TRBV7-8 and TRBJ2-1; no definite D call. The V end was cut by 0 bases, the J end by 10 bases, with 4 bases between. CDR1 SGHVS and CDR2 FQNEAQ come from the germline V gene. This CDR3 has 11 amino acids. The CDR3 DNA reads TGTGCCAGCAGCTTAGCCCGCGAGCAGTTCTTC. Amino acid sequence: CASSLAREQFF. The full variable domain, completed using reference TRBV7-8 and TRBJ2-1, is GAGVSQSPRYKVAKRGQDVALRCDPISGHVSLFWYQQALGQGPEFLTYFQNEAQLDKSGLPSDRFFAERPEGSVSTLKIQRTQQEDSAVYLCASSLAREQFFGPGTRLTVL.

J is TRBJ2-3 and V is TRBV5-6, with a possible D match to TRBD2 (5 bases). Germline CDR1 and CDR2: SGHDT and YYEEEE. This CDR3 has 15 amino acids. Trimming cost V 0 bases and J 6 bases, with 14 bases left between them. For the CDR3, the DNA is TGTGCCAGCAGCTTGGTGGGCAAGGTAGCGGATACGCAGTATTTT. Translating it yields CASSLVGKVADTQYF.

The rearrangement uses TRBV5-1 and TRBJ1-2, with D unclear. The germline gives CDR1 SGHRS, CDR2 YFSETQ. The CDR3 runs to 14 residues. V was clipped by 1 base and J by 2 bases, with 9 bases between them. In nucleotides, the CDR3 is TGCGCCAGCAGCTTGAGTTCAGGCAACTATGGCTACACCTTC. Its translation is CASSLSSGNYGYTF.

The chain is built from TRBV18 and TRBJ1-3, with D perhaps matching TRBD1 (5 bases). The CDR3 totals 14 residues. The V gene lost 3 bases and the J gene lost 4 bases, with 10 bases spanning the gap. CDR1 KGHSH and CDR2 LQKENI come from the germline V gene. The CDR3 region has the DNA TGTGCCAGCTCACCCCAGGGTTCCGGAAACACCATATATTTT. Amino acid sequence: CASSPQGSGNTIYF. The entire variable domain, with the rest obtained from reference TRBV18 and TRBJ1-3, is as follows: NAGVMQNPRHLVRRRGQEARLRCSPMKGHSHVYWYRQLPEEGLKFMVYLQKENIIDESGMPKERFSAEFPKEGPSILRIQQVVRGDSAAYFCASSPQGSGNTIYFGEGSWLTVV.